The 22 T cell receptor beta chains below come from one sample, sequenced in a study of esophageal squamous cell carcinoma under preoperative chemotherapy. Noted time point: before preoperative PTX-NDP chemotherapy. TCRdb independently ran MiXCR on the PCR reads; one entry per CDR3 protein. Of just over 30,000 distinct CDR3 sequences listed, 45% to 55% are singletons. The biological material was taken from a patient given preoperative chemotherapy. The source of these receptors is a human donor with esophageal squamous cell carcinoma. The donor label of this sample is uncertain.

Worth noting for this clonotype: One end of the junction is discordant with germline, which a read error may explain. This chain connects TRBV6-2 or TRBV6-3 to TRBJ2-1, with TRBD1 matching over 12 bases. Germline V gene sequence: CDR1 MNHEY, CDR2 SVGEGT. This CDR3 spans 14 amino acids. The CDR3 loop reads CASVPGQGASEQCF. The CDR3 DNA sequence: TGTGCCAGCGTTCCGGGACAGGGGGCCAGTGAGCAGTGCTTC.

V gene TRBV9 combines with J gene TRBJ2-2; 9 positions match TRBD1. This CDR3 spans 17 amino acids. Germline loops: CDR1 SGDLS, CDR2 YYNGEE. Trimming removed 0 bases from V and 4 bases from J; junction bases left unmatched: 7. The CDR3 region has the DNA TGTGCCAGCAGCGTAGTAGGGGGGACAGGGACCACCGGGGAGCTGTTTTTT. It translates to CASSVVGGTGTTGELFF.

The chain has TRBV7-8 and TRBJ2-5; 10 bases align to TRBD2. Germline trimming cut 3 bases from V and 4 bases from J; bases unmatched to any gene: 8. CDR3 length: 16 amino acids. Germline V gene data show CDR1 as SGHVS and CDR2 as FQNEAQ. This CDR3 reads CASSFLLAGALETQYF. DNA for the CDR3: TGTGCCAGCAGCTTCCTTCTAGCGGGGGCCCTAGAGACCCAGTACTTC.

Turning to this clonotype: Germline and junction disagree at one end, which may indicate a read error. This rearrangement joins TRBV4-2 to TRBJ2-5; TRBD2 is a possible D gene (7 bases). CDR1 is LGHNA, CDR2 YNFKEQ, per germline. The CDR3 totals 15 residues. The CDR3 DNA sequence: TGTGGCGGGGGCCAGGCTGGCGGCAACACAGATACCCAGTACTTT. It specifies CGGGQAGGNTDTQYF.

This clonotype has a count of ten or more. The chain links TRBV7-2 to TRBJ2-1, with 16 bases matching TRBD2. In germline, CDR1 is SGHTA, CDR2 FQGNSA. The CDR3 is made up of 17 amino acids. V lost 5 bases, J lost 7 bases, and 8 bases stayed unmatched. CDR3: CASSQGLAGGPGNEQFF. In nucleotides, the CDR3 is TGTGCCAGCAGCCAGGGACTAGCGGGAGGGCCAGGAAATGAGCAGTTCTTC.

This clonotype occurred a few times. The V call is TRBV12-3 or TRBV12-4, the J call TRBJ2-5; 7 bases map to TRBD1. The DNA matches TRBJ2-7 better at its end, which makes the J call doubtful. The CDR3 runs 13 residues. The CDR3 DNA reads TGTGCCAGCACCCGGACAGGATCGGGCGAGCAGTACTTC. Translation gives CASTRTGSGEQYF.

This clonotype was found many times. V gene TRBV5-4 combines with J gene TRBJ2-1; 13 positions match TRBD2. The J segment lost 6 bases and the V segment lost 4 bases, leaving 7 bases of the junction unmatched. The CDR3 is 16 amino acids. Germline CDR1 and CDR2: SGHNT and YYREEE (reference sequence). The CDR3 bases are TGTGCCAGCAGCCTGGGGACTAGCGGGGATGTCAATGAGCAGTTCTTC. The encoded protein is CASSLGTSGDVNEQFF.

The chain employs TRBV28 and TRBJ2-5; 8 positions agree with TRBD1. After removal of 5 bases from V and 6 bases from J, the junction contained 8 bases not matched to a gene. This CDR3 region has 14 residues. CDR1 MDHEN and CDR2 SYDVKM come from the germline V gene. CDR3: CASSPRTGLKTQYF. The CDR3, as DNA: TGTGCCAGCAGTCCGCGGACAGGGTTGAAGACCCAGTACTTC.

The sample holds a few counts of this clonotype. The chain couples TRBV19 to TRBJ2-1; the match to TRBD2 covers 9 bases. The CDR3 loop spans 19 amino acids. Germline CDR1 is LNHDA and CDR2 is SQIVND (reference sequence). V trimming: 2 bases; J trimming: 4 bases; junction bases outside the gene matches: 15. The CDR3 sequence: CASSINGKGLAGRYNEQFF. CDR3 in DNA: TGTGCCAGTAGTATAAACGGGAAGGGCCTAGCGGGAAGATACAATGAGCAGTTCTTC. The full variable domain, in which reference TRBV19 and TRBJ2-1 provide the parts outside the CDR3, is DGGITQSPKYLFRKEGQNVTLSCEQNLNHDAMYWYRQDPGQGLRLIYYSQIVNDFQKGDIAEGYSVSREKKESFPLTVTSAQKNPTAFYLCASSINGKGLAGRYNEQFFGPGTRLTVL.

The chain combines TRBV7-2 with TRBJ2-3; unclear D gene. V lost 6 bases and J 14 bases, leaving 24 bases between the germline ends. This CDR3 contains 14 residues. Germline lookup yields CDR1 SGHTA and CDR2 FQGNSA. CDR3 in DNA: TGTGCCAGCAGTTATGACATAAACACCGAGAAGCTGTATTTT. It is translated as CASSYDINTEKLYF.

This clonotype was detected only a few times. DNA of the CDR3: TGTGCCAGCAGGCTGGAGCCCTCGGGGGCCAACGTCCTGACTTTC. The encoded protein is CASRLEPSGANVLTF. The gene calls are TRBV6-1 and TRBJ2-6; no definite D call. V lost 6 bases and J lost 4, with 13 bases in between. The CDR3 has 15 amino acids. Germline CDR1 MNHNS, CDR2 SASEGT.

The chain couples TRBV7-2 to TRBJ2-2; D might be TRBD1 (6 bases). The end of the DNA aligns better with TRBJ2-3, so the J call may be wrong. The CDR3 has 15 residues. CDR1 and CDR2 from the germline V gene are SGHTA and FQGNSA. The CDR3 DNA reads as TGTGCCAGCAGCTTCCGGGGCGTCAGCACAGGGAAGCAGTATTTT. Its protein product is CASSFRGVSTGKQYF.

V and J are TRBV7-2 and TRBJ2-3; either TRBD1 or TRBD2 may fit D (5 bases each). The CDR3 is made up of 13 amino acids. Germline V gene lookup returns CDR1 SGHTA and CDR2 FQGNSA. Trimming took off 5 bases at V and 2 bases at J, with 8 bases between the two ends. This chain's CDR3 is CASSRGVTDTQYF. The CDR3 DNA reads as TGTGCCAGCAGCCGGGGCGTCACAGATACGCAGTATTTT.

The chain employs TRBV7-8 and TRBJ2-3, with D perhaps TRBD2 (7 bases). The end of the DNA fits TRBJ2-7 better, so the J call may be wrong. Germline assignment: CDR1 SGHVS and CDR2 FQNEAQ. The CDR3 is made up of 15 amino acids. The CDR3 nucleotides read TGTGCCAGGGGCTTAGGGGAGCGGGACACAGATACGCAGTACTTC. Translating it yields CARGLGERDTDTQYF.

This rearrangement joins TRBV7-2 to TRBJ2-4; 8 bases line up with TRBD2. Judging by the DNA end, TRBJ2-5 fits better; the J call may be wrong. The CDR3 loop spans 16 amino acids. Germline lookup yields CDR1 SGHTA and CDR2 FQGNSA. CDR3 coding DNA: TGTGCCAGCAGGGTAGCGGGGCGGGGGGACAAAGAGACCCAGTACTTC. Encoded protein: CASRVAGRGDKETQYF.

About this clonotype: Compared with germline, one end of the junction differs, possibly owing to a read error. V usage is TRBV6-1 and J usage is TRBJ2-3; D uncertain. CDR1 is MNHNS, CDR2 SASEGT, per germline. There are 15 residues in the CDR3. The CDR3 region is CASRRRQWAKDTQYF. The CDR3 region has the DNA TGTGCCAGCAGACGAAGGCAGTGGGCCAAAGACACGCAGTACTTT.

By share, this clonotype counts as medium-sized (0.01 to 0.1%). This chain connects TRBV12-3 or TRBV12-4 to TRBJ2-5; D is tentatively TRBD1 or TRBD2 (5 bases each). V gave up 8 bases and J gave up 4 bases, with 14 bases separating them. The CDR3 totals 13 residues. CDR3 region: CASGDWDGETQYF. CDR3 sequence (DNA): TGTGCCAGCGGGGATTGGGACGGAGAGACCCAGTACTTC.

This clonotype came up many times. V usage is TRBV6-4 and J usage is TRBJ2-1; D might be TRBD1 or TRBD2, each matching 5 bases. This CDR3 has 16 amino acids. V lost 0 bases to trimming and J lost 5 bases, with 14 bases between them. Germline values: CDR1 MRHNA, CDR2 SNTAGT. The CDR3 loop is CASSDSSLGDHNEQFF. CDR3 sequence (DNA): TGTGCCAGCAGTGACTCGTCCCTCGGGGACCACAATGAGCAGTTCTTC.

The rearrangement uses TRBV27 and TRBJ2-5; no firm D call. V was trimmed by 8 bases and J by 2 bases, leaving 12 bases between them. This CDR3 spans 13 amino acids. Per the germline V gene, CDR1 is MNHEY and CDR2 is SMNVEV (reference sequence). The CDR3 reads CASRKAGQETQYF. The CDR3 DNA is TGTGCCAGCCGAAAGGCAGGTCAAGAGACCCAGTACTTC.

To note about this clonotype: The junction shows a germline mismatch at one end, possibly a read error. The V gene is TRBV25-1, the J gene TRBJ2-3, with D unclear. This CDR3 contains 15 residues. Germline CDR1 MGHDK, CDR2 SYGVNS. CDR3 amino acids: CASRRVGAGKDTQYF. In DNA, the CDR3 is TGTGCCAGCAGGCGCGTGGGTGCTGGCAAAGATACGCAGTACTTT.

Worth noting for this clonotype: Sequence at one end of the junction differs from germline and may be a read error. The J gene is TRBJ2-3, the V gene TRBV7-6; 7 positions agree with TRBD2. The CDR3 has 16 residues. Germline assignment: CDR1 SGHVS and CDR2 FNYEAQ. CDR3 loop: CASSVMGGWAKDTQYF. CDR3 DNA: TGTGCCAGCAGCGTAATGGGGGGGTGGGCCAAAGACACGCAGTATTTC.

Concerning this clonotype: Germline is not matched at one junction end, which may reflect a read error. J is TRBJ2-2 and V is TRBV27; D could derive from TRBD1 or TRBD2 (5 bases each). Germline V gene sequence: CDR1 MNHEY, CDR2 SMNVEV (reference sequence). CDR3 length: 16 residues. CDR3 residues: CASSFAGAVYTDEQFF. CDR3 nucleotide sequence: TGTGCCAGCAGTTTCGCCGGGGCTGTGTACACAGATGAGCAGTTTTTT.